The T cell receptor (beta chain) described here comes from a study of CD8 T cells in ankylosing spondylitis. From the 5' RACE reads, TCRdb called clonotypes with MiXCR, one entry per CDR3 protein. In the table there are about 540,000 distinct CDR3 sequences, about an eighth of which are singletons. About this clonotype: What it binds is not known.

Notes on the study in general: Past studies reported some motif variants in reactive arthritis synovial fluid and blood. A TCR beta motif of roughly eight highly homologous variants seemed to mark ankylosing spondylitis blood.

The V end lost 1 base, the J end lost 4 bases, and 13 bases lay between the germline ends. Germline values: CDR1 LGHDT, CDR2 YNNKEL (reference sequence). The CDR3 totals 15 residues. V usage is TRBV3-1 and J usage is TRBJ1-2, with a possible D match to TRBD1 (6 bases). The sequence came from a male donor with ankylosing spondylitis. The sample comprised blood, either unsorted or a sorted T cell fraction (not recorded which). CDR3 sequence: CASSQGVGGIYGYTF. The CDR3, as DNA: TGTGCCAGCAGCCAAGGGGTAGGGGGAATCTATGGCTACACCTTC.